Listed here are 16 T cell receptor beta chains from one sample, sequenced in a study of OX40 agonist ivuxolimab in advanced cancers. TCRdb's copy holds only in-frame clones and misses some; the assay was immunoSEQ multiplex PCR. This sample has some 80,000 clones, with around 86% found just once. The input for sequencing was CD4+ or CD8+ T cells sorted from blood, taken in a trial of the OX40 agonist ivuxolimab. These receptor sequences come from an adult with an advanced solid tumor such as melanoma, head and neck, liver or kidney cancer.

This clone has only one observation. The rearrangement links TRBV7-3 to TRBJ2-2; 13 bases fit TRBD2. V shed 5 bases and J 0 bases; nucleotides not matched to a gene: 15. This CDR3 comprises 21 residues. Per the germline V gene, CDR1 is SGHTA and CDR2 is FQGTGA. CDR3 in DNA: TGTGCCAGCAGCCTCAAGCCGGGACTAGCGGGGTCGAGAACGAACACCGGGGAGCTGTTTTTT. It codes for CASSLKPGLAGSRTNTGELFF.

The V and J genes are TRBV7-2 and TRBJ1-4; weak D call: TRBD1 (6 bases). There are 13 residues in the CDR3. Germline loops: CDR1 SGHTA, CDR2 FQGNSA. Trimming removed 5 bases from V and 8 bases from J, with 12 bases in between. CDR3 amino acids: CASSRFRGEKLFF. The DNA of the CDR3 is TGTGCCAGCAGCCGATTCAGGGGCGAAAAACTGTTTTTT.

CDR3 in amino acids: CASSSSSVGSNYGYTF. In DNA form, the CDR3 reads TGCGCCAGCAGCTCGAGCTCGGTGGGGAGTAACTATGGCTACACCTTC. V gene TRBV5-1 combines with J gene TRBJ1-2, with no clear D. In germline, CDR1 is SGHRS, CDR2 YFSETQ. The CDR3 has 16 residues. Trimming removed 3 bases from V and 1 base from J, with 16 bases in between.

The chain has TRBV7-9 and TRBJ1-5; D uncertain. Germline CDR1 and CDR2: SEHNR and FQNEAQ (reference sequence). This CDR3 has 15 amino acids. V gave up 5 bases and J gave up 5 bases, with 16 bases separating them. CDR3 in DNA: TGTGCCAGCAGCAACAAGGACGGGGAAGATCAGCCCCAGCATTTT. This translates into CASSNKDGEDQPQHF.

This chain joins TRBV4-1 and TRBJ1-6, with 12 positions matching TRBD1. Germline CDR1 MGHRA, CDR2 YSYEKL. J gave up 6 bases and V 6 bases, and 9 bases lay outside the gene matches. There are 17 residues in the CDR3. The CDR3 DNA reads TGCGCCAGCAGTAATACCGGGACAGGGGGCGTTAATTCACCCCTCCACTTT. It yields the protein CASSNTGTGGVNSPLHF.

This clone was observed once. In nucleotides, the CDR3 is TGTGCCATCGGGACGCCTCTCTACGAGCAGTACTTC. Translation: CAIGTPLYEQYF. The chain carries TRBV6-5 and TRBJ2-7, with D perhaps TRBD1 or TRBD2 (5 bases each). CDR1 is MNHEY, CDR2 SVGAGI, per germline. CDR3 size: 12 residues. The ends were cut back, 10 bases at V and 3 bases at J, with 13 bases in the middle.

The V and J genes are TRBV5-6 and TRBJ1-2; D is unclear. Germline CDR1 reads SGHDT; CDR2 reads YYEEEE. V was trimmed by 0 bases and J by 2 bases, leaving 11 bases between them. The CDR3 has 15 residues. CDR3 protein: CASSLGRHRNYGYTF. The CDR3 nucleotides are TGTGCCAGCAGCTTGGGAAGGCATCGGAACTATGGCTACACCTTC.

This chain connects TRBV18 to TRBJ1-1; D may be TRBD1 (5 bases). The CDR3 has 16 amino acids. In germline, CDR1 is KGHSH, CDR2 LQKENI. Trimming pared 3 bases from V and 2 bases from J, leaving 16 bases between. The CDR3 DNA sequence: TGTGCCAGCTCACCCCGTGCGCAGGGATTTAACACTGAAGCTTTCTTT. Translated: CASSPRAQGFNTEAFF.

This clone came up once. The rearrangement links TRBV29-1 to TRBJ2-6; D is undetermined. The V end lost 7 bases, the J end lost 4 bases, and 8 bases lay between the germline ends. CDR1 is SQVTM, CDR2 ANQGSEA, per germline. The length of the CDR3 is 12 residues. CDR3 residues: CSAESGANVLTF. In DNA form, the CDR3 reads TGCAGCGCAGAATCCGGGGCCAACGTCCTGACTTTC. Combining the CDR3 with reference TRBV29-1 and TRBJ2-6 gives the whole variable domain SAVISQKPSRDICQRGTSLTIQCQVDSQVTMMFWYRQQPGQSLTLIATANQGSEATYESGFVIDKFPISRPNLTFSTLTVSNMSPEDSSIYLCSAESGANVLTFGAGSRLTVL.

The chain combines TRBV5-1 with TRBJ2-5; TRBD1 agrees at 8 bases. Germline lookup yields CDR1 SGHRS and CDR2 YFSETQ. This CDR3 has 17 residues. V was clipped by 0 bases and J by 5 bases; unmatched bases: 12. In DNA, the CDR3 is TGCGCCAGCAGCTTGGCCGTTTCGACAGGGGTTTTGGAGACCCAGTACTTC. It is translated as CASSLAVSTGVLETQYF. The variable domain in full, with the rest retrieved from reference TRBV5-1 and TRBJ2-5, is KAGVTQTPRYLIKTRGQQVTLSCSPISGHRSVSWYQQTPGQGLQFLFEYFSETQRNKGNFPGRFSGRQFSNSRSEMNVSTLELGDSALYLCASSLAVSTGVLETQYFGPGTRLLVL.

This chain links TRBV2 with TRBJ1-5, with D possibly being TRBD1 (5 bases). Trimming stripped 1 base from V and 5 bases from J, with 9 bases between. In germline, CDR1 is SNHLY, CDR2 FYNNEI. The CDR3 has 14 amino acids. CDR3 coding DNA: TGTGCCAGCAGTGAAGGGGGCCCGGATCAGCCCCAGCATTTT. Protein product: CASSEGGPDQPQHF. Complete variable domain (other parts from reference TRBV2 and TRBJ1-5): EPEVTQTPSHQVTQMGQEVILRCVPISNHLYFYWYRQILGQKVEFLVSFYNNEISEKSEIFDDQFSVERPDGSNFTLKIRSTKLEDSAMYFCASSEGGPDQPQHFGDGTRLSIL.

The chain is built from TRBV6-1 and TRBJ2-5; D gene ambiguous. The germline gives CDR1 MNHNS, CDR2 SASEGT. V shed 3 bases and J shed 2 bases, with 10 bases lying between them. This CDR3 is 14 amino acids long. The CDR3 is CASSEVAAQETQYF. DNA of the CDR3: TGTGCCAGCAGTGAGGTAGCAGCACAAGAGACCCAGTACTTC.

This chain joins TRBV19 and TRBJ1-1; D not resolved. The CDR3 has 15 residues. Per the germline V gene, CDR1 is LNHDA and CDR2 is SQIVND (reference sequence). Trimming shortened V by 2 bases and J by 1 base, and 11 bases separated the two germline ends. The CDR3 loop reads CASSILVTSNTEAFF. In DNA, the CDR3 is TGTGCCAGTAGTATATTGGTGACATCGAACACTGAAGCTTTCTTT.

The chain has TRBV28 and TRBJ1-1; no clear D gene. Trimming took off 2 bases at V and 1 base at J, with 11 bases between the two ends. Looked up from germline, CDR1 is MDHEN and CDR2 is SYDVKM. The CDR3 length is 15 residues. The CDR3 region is CASSLKVWENTEAFF. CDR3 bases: TGTGCCAGCAGTTTAAAAGTGTGGGAGAACACTGAAGCTTTCTTT.

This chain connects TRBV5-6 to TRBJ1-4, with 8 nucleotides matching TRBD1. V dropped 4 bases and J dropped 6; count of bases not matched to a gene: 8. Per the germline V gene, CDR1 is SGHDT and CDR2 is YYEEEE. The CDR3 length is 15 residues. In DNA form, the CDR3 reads TGTGCCAGCAGCAGGCGGACAGGGAGCTATGAAAAACTGTTTTTT. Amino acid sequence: CASSRRTGSYEKLFF.

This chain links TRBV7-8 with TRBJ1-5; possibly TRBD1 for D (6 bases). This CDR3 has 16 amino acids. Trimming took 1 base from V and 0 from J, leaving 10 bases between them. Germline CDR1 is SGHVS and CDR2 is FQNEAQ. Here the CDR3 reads CASSLGGAYSNQPQHF. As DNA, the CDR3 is TGTGCCAGCAGCTTAGGGGGGGCATATAGCAATCAGCCCCAGCATTTT.